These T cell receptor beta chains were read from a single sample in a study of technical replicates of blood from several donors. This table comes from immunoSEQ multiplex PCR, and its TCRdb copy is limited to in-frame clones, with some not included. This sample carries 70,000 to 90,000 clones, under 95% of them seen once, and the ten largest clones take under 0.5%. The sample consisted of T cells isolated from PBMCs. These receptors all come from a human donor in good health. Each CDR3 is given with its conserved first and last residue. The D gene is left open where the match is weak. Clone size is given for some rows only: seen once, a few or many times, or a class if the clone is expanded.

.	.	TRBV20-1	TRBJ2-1	CSNSPYNEQFF	TGCAGTAATAGCCCCTACAATGAGCAGTTCTTC
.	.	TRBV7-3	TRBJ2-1	CASSFTGTEQFF	TGTGCCAGCAGTTTTACAGGGACTGAGCAGTTCTTC
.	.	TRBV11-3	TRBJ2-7	CASSLNVFGEQYF	TGTGCCAGCAGCTTAAATGTTTTCGGCGAGCAGTACTTC
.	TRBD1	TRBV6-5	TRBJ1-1	CASSQTGDRTEAFF	TGTGCCAGCAGCCAGACAGGGGACAGGACTGAAGCTTTCTTT
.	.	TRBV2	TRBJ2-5	CASQHKRAGYQETQYF	TGTGCCAGCCAACACAAAAGGGCAGGGTACCAAGAGACCCAGTACTTC
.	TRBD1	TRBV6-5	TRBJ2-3	CASRAQTGGLDTQYF	TGTGCCAGCCGTGCCCAGACAGGGGGTTTGGATACGCAGTATTTT
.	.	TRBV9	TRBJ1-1	CASSPQGRAANTEAFF	TGTGCCAGCAGCCCACAGGGCAGGGCGGCGAACACTGAAGCTTTCTTT
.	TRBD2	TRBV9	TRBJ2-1	CASSVSGGSYYNEQFF	TGTGCCAGCAGCGTCTCCGGCGGGAGTTATTACAATGAGCAGTTCTTC
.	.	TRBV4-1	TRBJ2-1	CASSQPSRDYEQFF	TGCGCCAGCAGCCAACCATCCCGGGACTATGAGCAGTTCTTC
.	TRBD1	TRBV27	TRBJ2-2	CASSITGTGRSGELFF	TGTGCCAGCAGTATAACCGGGACAGGGAGGTCCGGGGAGCTGTTTTTT
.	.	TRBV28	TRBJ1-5	CASSFDREGIKGDDQPQHF	TGTGCCAGCAGTTTTGACAGAGAGGGGATTAAGGGGGATGATCAGCCCCAGCATTTT
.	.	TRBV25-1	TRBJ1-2	CASSVSGAVHGYTF	TGTGCCAGCAGTGTTTCAGGGGCAGTTCATGGCTACACCTTC
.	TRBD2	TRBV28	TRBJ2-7	CASSPRTSGRQNEQYF	TGTGCCAGCAGTCCCCGGACTAGCGGGAGGCAAAACGAGCAGTACTTC
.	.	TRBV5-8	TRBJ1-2	CASSLAFSGFRDGYTF	TGTGCCAGCAGCTTGGCCTTCTCGGGGTTTCGGGATGGCTACACCTTC
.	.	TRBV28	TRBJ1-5	CASSRERENQPQHF	TGTGCCAGCAGTCGGGAGAGAGAGAATCAGCCCCAGCATTTT
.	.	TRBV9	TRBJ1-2	CASSENFGTAYGYTF	TGTGCCAGCAGCGAAAATTTCGGGACTGCCTATGGCTACACCTTC
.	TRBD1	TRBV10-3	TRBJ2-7	CAIRATGEYYEQYF	TGTGCCATCAGGGCGACAGGGGAGTACTACGAGCAGTACTTC
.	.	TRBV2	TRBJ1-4	CASLLNEKLFF	TGTGCCAGCTTATTAAATGAAAAACTGTTTTTT
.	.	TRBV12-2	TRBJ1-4	CASRSPPLPEKLFF	TGTGCAAGTCGCTCACCCCCCCTACCTGAAAAACTGTTTTTT
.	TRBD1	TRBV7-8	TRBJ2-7	CASSLRTGFSYEQYF	TGTGCCAGCAGCCTTCGGACAGGCTTCTCCTACGAGCAGTACTTC
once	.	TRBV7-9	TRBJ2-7	CASSHGSEGKKSYEQYF	TGTGCCAGCAGCCATGGCAGTGAGGGTAAAAAGTCCTACGAGCAGTACTTC
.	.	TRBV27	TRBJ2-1	CASNQGRPGSNEQFF	TGTGCCAGCAATCAGGGTCGTCCCGGGAGCAATGAGCAGTTCTTC
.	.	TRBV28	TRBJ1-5	CASSGNQPQHF	TGTGCCAGTTCGGGGAATCAGCCCCAGCATTTT
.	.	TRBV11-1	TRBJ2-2	CASSIDSLNTGELFF	TGTGCCAGCAGCATTGACAGCCTAAACACCGGGGAGCTGTTTTTT
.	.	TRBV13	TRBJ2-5	CASSFRPEETQYF	TGTGCCAGCAGCTTTCGCCCAGAAGAGACCCAGTACTTC
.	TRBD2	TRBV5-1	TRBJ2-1	CASSIAGEGNEQFF	TGCGCCAGCAGTATAGCGGGAGAGGGTAATGAGCAGTTCTTC
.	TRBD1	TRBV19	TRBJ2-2	CASSSDRGSSGELFF	TGTGCCAGTAGTTCAGACAGGGGATCCTCCGGGGAGCTGTTTTTT
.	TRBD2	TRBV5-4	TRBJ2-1	CASVLAGSYNEQFF	TGTGCCAGCGTACTAGCGGGATCCTACAATGAGCAGTTCTTC
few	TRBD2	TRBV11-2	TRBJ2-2	CASSPVLAGVGELFF	TGTGCCAGCAGCCCTGTCCTAGCGGGAGTCGGGGAGCTGTTTTTT
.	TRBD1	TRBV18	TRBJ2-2	CASSPSGTGNTGELFF	TGTGCCAGCTCACCGTCCGGGACAGGGAACACCGGGGAGCTGTTTTTT
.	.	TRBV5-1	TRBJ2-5	CASSWEPLRGETQYF	TGCGCCAGCAGCTGGGAACCTTTAAGAGGGGAGACCCAGTACTTC
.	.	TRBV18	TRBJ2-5	CASSPPGFYQETQYF	TGTGCCAGCTCACCACCCGGGTTCTACCAAGAGACCCAGTACTTC